These T cell receptor beta chains were read from a single sample in a study of beta chain features in type 1 diabetes. Some clones are missing from TCRdb's copy, which holds only in-frame ones; the method was immunoSEQ multiplex PCR. The sample carries hundreds of thousands of clones, roughly a sixth recorded once. The sample consisted of naive CD4+ T cells from blood. The receptor source for this set is a woman aged 18-29 years in good health. The CDR3 runs from the conserved cysteine through the conserved F or W. Size is stated for part of the rows, as once, few or many counts, or as a class when the clone is expanded.

v_call	clone_size	cdr3_aa
TRBV7-2	few	CASSLGGRASDTQYF
TRBV11-2	-	CASSRDGLYEQYF
TRBV5-4	-	CASSTRANEQFF
TRBV4-2	-	CASSQGAQETQYF
TRBV19	few	CASSPWETGEETQYF
TRBV7-3	few	CASSPQGGTGELFF
TRBV4-2	-	CASSQAGLAGAGEQFF
TRBV7-2	-	CASSKNDEGYTF
TRBV18	-	CASSPYSMGYEQYF
TRBV7-9	few	CASSPQVSETQYF
TRBV5-1	-	CASSPRTGEGEQFF
TRBV5-1	-	CASSGGALKKTQYF
TRBV5-1	-	CASSLVQGYGTGELFF
TRBV11-2	-	CASSLTGAKNIQYF
TRBV6-1	-	CASDETGLGYGYTF
TRBV28	-	CASSEGGQPQHF
TRBV5-6	few	CASSLVSTTMGETQYF
TRBV7-3	-	CASSLTSGANVLTF
TRBV29-1	few	CSAISMDTEAFF
TRBV28	-	CASRKRRAPNTGELFF
TRBV5-4	-	CASSLVVGGSGQNIQYF
TRBV7-2	few	CASSLAGAVGELFF
TRBV19	-	CASKRTGQLKFNQPQHF
TRBV7-2	-	CASSFSTGELFF
TRBV18	few	CASSPTFGGDNEQFF
TRBV7-2	few	CASSTYRDEQFF
TRBV27	few	CASRVLAGETQYF
TRBV18	-	CASSPRGLAVNEQFF
TRBV19	-	CATSQGGTFTDTQYF
TRBV9	-	CASSRGTSGLYEQYF
TRBV4-3	-	CASSHRGRGTDTQYF
TRBV28	-	CASRGLAGEISYNEQFF
TRBV7-3	few	CASSWGGDTEAFF
TRBV20-1	few	CSADRNEQFF
TRBV28	-	CASSPQGGSGYF
TRBV7-2	few	CASSRERGNIQYF
TRBV6-5	few	CASSYSSPEGYGYTF
TRBV6-4	few	CASSDSSSYEQYF
TRBV28	few	CASAGRTSGTYEQYF
TRBV28	few	CASSFGPRAGANVLTF
TRBV11-1	-	CASSLAPRETQYF
TRBV29-1	-	CSADRGPEAFF
TRBV7-2	few	CASSSDVNTQYF
TRBV7-9	-	CASSGDRDGTDTQYF
TRBV7-3	few	CASSLTGTGLGTQYF
TRBV28	few	CASIRSRGMGEAFF
TRBV19	-	CASRPGLAAYNEQFF
TRBV28	-	CASSFMDRRNGYEQYF
TRBV9	-	CASRASGSTGELFF
TRBV7-2	few	CASSPTGSTGVSNYGYTF
TRBV28	-	CASRELLRVIGHYGYTF
TRBV6-5	-	CASSYSAGGPYEQYF
TRBV23-1	-	CASSQSAQAQETQYF
TRBV27	-	CASSLADKSRAFGTQYF